This T cell receptor (beta chain) was captured in a study of blood T cell repertoires in COVID-19. Original methodology: The assay estimated nucleated cells by amplifying reference gene primers. The data were produced by immunoSEQ multiplex PCR, yet TCRdb's version contains in-frame clones alone and is incomplete. The V and J calls and clone size are taken from that table; D and trimming were inferred from the DNA. The profile shows about 370,000 clones, approximately 87% of them singletons. In regard to this clone: The identical CDR3 is also encoded by other nucleotide sequences in the sample.

Source material: peripheral blood. This TCR was recovered from a woman younger than 45 with COVID-19, enrolled during active disease.

The CDR3 here is CASSQDRANTEAFF. CDR3 DNA sequence: TGCGCCAGCAGCCAAGACAGGGCGAACACTGAAGCTTTCTTT. The rearrangement links TRBV4-1 to TRBJ1-1, with D perhaps TRBD1 (5 bases). CDR3 length: 14 residues. The V gene lost 0 bases and the J gene lost 1 base, with 6 bases spanning the gap. Germline values: CDR1 MGHRA, CDR2 YSYEKL.